This entry concerns a single T cell receptor (beta chain). When the RNA was reverse transcribed, random hexamers were used with an input of about 0.45 to 1 ug. TCRdb called the immunoSEQ multiplex PCR reads again in MiXCR, with one record for every CDR3 protein. This table holds about 180,000 distinct CDR3 sequences, 94% found once. The data belong to a study of CD8 T cells in Susac syndrome. In the study overall: Blood was drawn from Susac syndrome patients while they were therapy-naive, on corticosteroids, or on intravenous immunoglobulin alone.

This CDR3 spans 11 amino acids. V was cut by 8 bases and J by 4 bases, with 8 bases left in between. Negative isolation was applied to CD8+ and CD4+ T cells, and FACS enrichment was applied to TEMRA cells. The rearrangement joins TRBV12-3 or TRBV12-4 to TRBJ2-5, with D unclear. The TCR comes from a human donor with Susac syndrome. Source material: CD4+ T cells from PBMCs. CDR3: CASRKTETQYF. The CDR3, as DNA: TGTGCCAGCCGTAAAACAGAGACCCAGTACTTC.